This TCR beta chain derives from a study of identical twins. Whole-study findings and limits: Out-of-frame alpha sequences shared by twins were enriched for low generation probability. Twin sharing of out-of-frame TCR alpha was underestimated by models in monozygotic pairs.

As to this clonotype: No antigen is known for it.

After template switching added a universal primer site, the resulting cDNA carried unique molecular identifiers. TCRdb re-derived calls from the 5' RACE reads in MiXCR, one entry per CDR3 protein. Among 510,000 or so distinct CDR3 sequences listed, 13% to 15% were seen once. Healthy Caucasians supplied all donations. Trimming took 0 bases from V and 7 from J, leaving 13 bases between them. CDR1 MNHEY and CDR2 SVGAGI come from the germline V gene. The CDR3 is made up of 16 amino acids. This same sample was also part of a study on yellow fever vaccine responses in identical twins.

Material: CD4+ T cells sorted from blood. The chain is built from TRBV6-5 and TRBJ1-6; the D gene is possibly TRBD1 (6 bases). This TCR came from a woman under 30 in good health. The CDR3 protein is CASSYSIAGGNSPLHF. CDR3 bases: TGTGCCAGCAGTTACTCGATTGCGGGGGGCAATTCACCCCTCCACTTT.